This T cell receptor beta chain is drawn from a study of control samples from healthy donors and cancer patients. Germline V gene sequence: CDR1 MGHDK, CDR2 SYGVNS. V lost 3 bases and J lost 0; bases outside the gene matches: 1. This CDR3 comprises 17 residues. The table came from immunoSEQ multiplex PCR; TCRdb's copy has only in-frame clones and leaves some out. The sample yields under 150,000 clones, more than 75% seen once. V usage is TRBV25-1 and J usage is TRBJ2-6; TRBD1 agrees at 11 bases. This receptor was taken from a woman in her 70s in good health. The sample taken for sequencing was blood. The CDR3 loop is CASSDGTGGSGANVLTF. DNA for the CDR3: TGTGCCAGCAGTGACGGGACAGGGGGCTCTGGGGCCAACGTCCTGACTTTC.